Listed below are T cell receptor beta chains from one sample, sequenced in a study of metastatic and nonmetastatic thyroid tumors. MiXCR was used by TCRdb to re-call the PCR reads. This sample carries around 30,000 clones, roughly 4.2% of them seen once, and the ten largest clones take over 20%. Sequenced sample: blood. The receptors derive from a female donor with papillary thyroid cancer or a benign thyroid nodule (not recorded which). Some clones in this sample may be carry-over from other donors' samples. Each CDR3 is given with its conserved first and last residue. A D gene is named only where the DNA matches it firmly. Expanded clones get a size class; other rows say once, few or many, or leave the size out.

>medium-sized|TRBV15|TRBJ1-2|14|-
TGTGCCACCAGCGACGGACTTTATAACTATGGCTACACCTTC
CATSDGLYNYGYTF
>medium-sized|TRBV12-3/TRBV12-4|TRBJ2-7|12|TRBD2
TGTGCCAGCAGTATTAGGGGCCGGGAGGAGCACTTC
CASSIRGREEHF
>-|TRBV6-4|TRBJ2-2|13|-
TGTGCCAGCAGTGGGACTAACACCGGGGAGCTGTTTTTT
CASSGTNTGELFF
>-|TRBV6-2/TRBV6-3|TRBJ2-1|15|TRBD2
TGTGCCAGCAGCTTAGGGAGCGGGGGTTACAATGAGCAGTTCTTC
CASSLGSGGYNEQFF
>many|TRBV18|TRBJ2-3|16|TRBD1
TGTGCCAGCTCACTCGCCGGGACAGGGGGCACAGATACGCAGTATTTT
CASSLAGTGGTDTQYF
>many|TRBV2|TRBJ2-5|12|TRBD1
TGTGCCAGCACCAGGACAGGGGAGACCCAGTACTTC
CASTRTGETQYF
>few|TRBV12-3/TRBV12-4|TRBJ2-2|15|-
TGTGCCAGCAGTTTACGGCTAGCGCACACCGGGGAGCTGTTTTTT
CASSLRLAHTGELFF
>-|TRBV7-2|TRBJ1-3|13|TRBD1
TGTGCCAGCAGTCCGACAGGGGAAAACACCATATATTTT
CASSPTGENTIYF
>many|TRBV30|TRBJ1-6|13|-
TGTGCCTCCCGTTTGGAATATAATTCACCCCTCCACTTT
CASRLEYNSPLHF
>few|TRBV6-1|TRBJ2-1|15|TRBD2
TGTGCCAGCAGTGAAGCCTCTAGCGGGAGCAATGAGCAGTTCTTC
CASSEASSGSNEQFF
>-|TRBV27|TRBJ2-6|16|-
TGTGCCAGCAGTTTATCGATGGGGGCCGGGGCCAACGTCCTGACTTTC
CASSLSMGAGANVLTF
>many|TRBV12-3/TRBV12-4|TRBJ1-1|13|-
TGTGCCAGCAGTTTAGCAGAGAACACTGAAGCTTTCTTT
CASSLAENTEAFF
>-|TRBV7-9|TRBJ2-7|14|-
TGTGCCAGCAGCTTACATGGGGAGGCCTACGAGCAGTACTTC
CASSLHGEAYEQYF
>-|TRBV6-1|TRBJ1-2|14|-
TGTGCCAGCAGTGACCTACAGGGTCGTGGAGGCTACACCTTC
CASSDLQGRGGYTF
>few|TRBV7-2|TRBJ1-2|14|-
TGTGCCAGCAGCCCACGGACGGGTTACTATGGCTACACCTTC
CASSPRTGYYGYTF
>few|TRBV10-3|TRBJ1-1|12|-
TGTGCCATCAGCGCGAGAAACACTGAAGCTTTCTTT
CAISARNTEAFF
>few|TRBV28|TRBJ2-4|13|-
TGTGCCAGCAGTGATAGGTGTTGGGACATTCAGTACTTC
CASSDRCWDIQYF
>-|TRBV19|TRBJ2-7|16|-
TGTGCCAGTAGCGGCGATACAGGGCATTATATCTACGAGCAGTACTTC
CASSGDTGHYIYEQYF
>-|TRBV5-1|TRBJ2-7|14|TRBD1
TGCGCCAGCAGCTTGGGGACAGGGACCTACGAGCAGTACTTC
CASSLGTGTYEQYF
>few|TRBV5-1|TRBJ1-5|15|-
TGCGCCAGCAGCTTGGCCGGGGGTAGTAATCAGCCCCAGCATTTT
CASSLAGGSNQPQHF
>many|TRBV5-1|TRBJ2-3|16|-
TGCGCCAGCAGCTCGACCCCGGGACGAAGCACAGATACGCAGTATTTT
CASSSTPGRSTDTQYF
>few|TRBV7-8|TRBJ2-7|15|TRBD1
TGTGCCAGCAGCTGGAAAGGACAGGGGTTCTACGAGCAGTACTTC
CASSWKGQGFYEQYF
>-|TRBV5-1|TRBJ2-3|14|-
TGCGCCAGCAGGACGGGGCCCAGCACAGATACGCAGTATTTT
CASRTGPSTDTQYF
>many|TRBV29-1|TRBJ1-2|13|TRBD1
TGCAGCGCAGACCAGGGACAGAACTATGGCTACACCTTC
CSADQGQNYGYTF
>medium-sized|TRBV6-1|TRBJ2-7|16|TRBD2
TGTGCCAGCTACTCGCCCCCCTCTAGCGGTTTCTACGAGCAGTACTTC
CASYSPPSSGFYEQYF
>many|TRBV5-1|TRBJ1-1|14|TRBD1
TGCGCCAGCAGCTTGGGGGGACAGGGGCCCGAAGCTTTCTTT
CASSLGGQGPEAFF
>few|TRBV28|TRBJ2-7|12|TRBD1
TGTGCCAGCGAGGACAGGGTCTACGAGCAGTACTTC
CASEDRVYEQYF
>-|TRBV24-1|TRBJ2-7|17|TRBD1
TGTGCCACCAGAGCCTACGGCTGGGACAGCTCCTCCTACGAGCAGTACTTC
CATRAYGWDSSSYEQYF
>-|TRBV30|TRBJ2-3|17|TRBD2
TGTGCCTGGGACGACTCGGGACTAGCGGGTTACACAGATACGCAGTATTTT
CAWDDSGLAGYTDTQYF
>many|TRBV19|TRBJ1-2|16|TRBD1
TGTGCCAGTAGTTCTCCCCGGACAGGGGGCGCCTTTGGCTACACCTTC
CASSSPRTGGAFGYTF
>few|TRBV6-1|TRBJ2-2|17|-
TGTGCCAGCATTGAAGTTTATGGAGCGGAAGGACCCGGGGAGCTGTTTTTT
CASIEVYGAEGPGELFF
>many|TRBV7-8|TRBJ2-2|13|-
TGTGCCAGCGGCAATTTCCCCTCCGGGGAGCTGTTTTTT
CASGNFPSGELFF
>few|TRBV15|TRBJ1-5|14|-
TGTGCCACCAGCGGGAATACTAGCAATCAGCCCCAGCATTTT
CATSGNTSNQPQHF
>-|TRBV12-3/TRBV12-4|TRBJ1-5|13|-
TGTGCCAGCAGCTCACAGGGAAATCAGCCCCAGCATTTT
CASSSQGNQPQHF
>-|TRBV11-2|TRBJ2-3|14|-
TGTGCCAGCAGCCCTGCCGGGGCCACAGATACGCAGTATTTT
CASSPAGATDTQYF
>-|TRBV6-1|TRBJ2-7|11|-
TGTGCCAGCATTGGGGGACGGGAGCAGTACTTC
CASIGGREQYF
>-|TRBV12-3/TRBV12-4|TRBJ2-7|14|TRBD2
TGTGCCAGCAGCCATAGCGGGACATCCAGGGAGCAGTACTTC
CASSHSGTSREQYF
>-|TRBV2|TRBJ2-7|14|-
TGTGCCAGCAGTGGGGTAGGTCGGACGGGTGAGCAGTACTTC
CASSGVGRTGEQYF
>many|TRBV3-1|TRBJ1-2|14|-
TGTGCCAGCAGCCAAGACCCAGGGTTCTCTGGCTACACCTTC
CASSQDPGFSGYTF
>few|TRBV24-1|TRBJ2-5|15|-
TGTGCCACCAGTGATTTGGCACACGACCAAGAGACCCAGTACTTC
CATSDLAHDQETQYF
>many|TRBV3-1|TRBJ1-2|12|-
TGTGCCAGCAGCCCCCGGGGAGGGGGCTACACCTTC
CASSPRGGGYTF
>many|TRBV6-6|TRBJ2-7|15|-
TGTGCCAGCAGTTACCTCGAACAGGGAGGATACGAGCAGTACTTC
CASSYLEQGGYEQYF
>few|TRBV20-1|TRBJ2-1|15|TRBD2
TGCAGTGCGTCCGGGACTAGCGGGATTTACAATGAGCAGTTCTTC
CSASGTSGIYNEQFF
>few|TRBV6-2/TRBV6-3|TRBJ2-5|10|-
TGTGCCCGCGCCTTTGAGACCCATTACTTC
CARAFETHYF
>-|TRBV28|TRBJ1-2|14|-
TGTGCCAGCAGTTTTGGGAGGACTAACTATGGCTACACCTTC
CASSFGRTNYGYTF
>many|TRBV30|TRBJ1-1|14|TRBD1
TGTGCCTGGAGATACACAGGGGTGGGGACTGAAGCTTTCTTT
CAWRYTGVGTEAFF
>many|TRBV5-8|TRBJ2-3|13|-
TGTGCCAGCAGTTCAGGGTTTGCAGATACGCAGTATTTT
CASSSGFADTQYF
>few|TRBV6-1|TRBJ2-5|15|TRBD2
TGTGCCAGCAGTGAACTAGCGGGAGTGCCAGAGACCCAGTACTTC
CASSELAGVPETQYF
>once|TRBV30|TRBJ1-3|10|-
TGTGCCAGGAGAGGGGACACCATTTATTTT
CARRGDTIYF
>many|TRBV27|TRBJ2-4|14|-
TGTGCCAGCAGTCCCCGAGGGGCCAAAAACATTCAGTACTTC
CASSPRGAKNIQYF
>few|TRBV27|TRBJ1-2|15|TRBD1
TGTGCCAGCAGCCAGAGGACAGGAGCTAACTATGGCTACACCTTC
CASSQRTGANYGYTF
>few|TRBV6-1|TRBJ2-7|15|TRBD2
TGTGCCAGCACCCCCTCGGGACTAGCGTCCTACGAGCAGTACTTC
CASTPSGLASYEQYF
>many|TRBV7-9|TRBJ2-2|12|-
TGTGCCAGCAGCATATCCAGGGGGGAGCTGTTTTTT
CASSISRGELFF
>many|TRBV12-3/TRBV12-4|TRBJ1-5|14|TRBD1
TGTGCCAGCAGCCGCCAGGGGGGGGGTCAGCCCCAGCATTTT
CASSRQGGGQPQHF
>-|TRBV27|TRBJ1-3|14|-
TGTGCCAGCAGTTTAGGAGGGGGAGGAAACACCATATATTTT
CASSLGGGGNTIYF
>many|TRBV12-3/TRBV12-4|TRBJ1-1|13|-
TGTGCCAGCAGTTTAAACACGAACACTGAAGCTTTCTTT
CASSLNTNTEAFF